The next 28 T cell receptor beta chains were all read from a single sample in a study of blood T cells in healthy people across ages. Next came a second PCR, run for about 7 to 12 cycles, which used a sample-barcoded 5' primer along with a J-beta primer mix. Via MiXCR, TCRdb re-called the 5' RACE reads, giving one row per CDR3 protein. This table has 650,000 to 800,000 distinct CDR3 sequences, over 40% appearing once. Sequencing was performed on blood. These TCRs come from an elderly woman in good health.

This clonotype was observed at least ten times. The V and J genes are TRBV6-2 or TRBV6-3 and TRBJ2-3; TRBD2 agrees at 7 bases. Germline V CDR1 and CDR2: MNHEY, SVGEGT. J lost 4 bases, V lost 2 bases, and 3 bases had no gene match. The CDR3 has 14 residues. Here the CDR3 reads CASSYGGSADTQYF. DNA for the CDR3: TGTGCCAGCAGTTACGGCGGGAGTGCAGATACGCAGTATTTT.

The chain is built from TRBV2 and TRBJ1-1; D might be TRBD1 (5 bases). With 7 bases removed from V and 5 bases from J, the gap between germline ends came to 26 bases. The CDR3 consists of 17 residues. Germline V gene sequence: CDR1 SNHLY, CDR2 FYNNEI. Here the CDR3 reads CASTERGRAGGWTEAFF. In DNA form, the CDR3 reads TGTGCCAGCACCGAGAGGGGCAGGGCAGGAGGTTGGACTGAAGCTTTCTTT.

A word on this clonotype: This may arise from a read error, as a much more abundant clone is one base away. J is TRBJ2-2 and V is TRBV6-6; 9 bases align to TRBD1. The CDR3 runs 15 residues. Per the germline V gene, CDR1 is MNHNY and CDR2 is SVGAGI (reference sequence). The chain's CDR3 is CASSYGQGRTEELFF. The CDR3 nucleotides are TGTGCCAGCAGTTATGGACAGGGGAGGACCGAGGAGCTGTTTTTT.

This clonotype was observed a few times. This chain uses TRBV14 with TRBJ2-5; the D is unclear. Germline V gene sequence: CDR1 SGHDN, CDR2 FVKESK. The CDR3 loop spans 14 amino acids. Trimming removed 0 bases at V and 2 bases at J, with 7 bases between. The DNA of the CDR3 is TGTGCCAGCAGCCAAGATCTGATACAAGAGACCCAGTACTTC. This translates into CASSQDLIQETQYF.

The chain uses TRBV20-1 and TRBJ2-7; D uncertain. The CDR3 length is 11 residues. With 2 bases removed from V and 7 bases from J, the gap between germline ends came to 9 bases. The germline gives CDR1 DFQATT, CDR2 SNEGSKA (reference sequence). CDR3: CSARPQVEQYF. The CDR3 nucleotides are TGCAGTGCTAGACCTCAGGTGGAGCAGTACTTC.

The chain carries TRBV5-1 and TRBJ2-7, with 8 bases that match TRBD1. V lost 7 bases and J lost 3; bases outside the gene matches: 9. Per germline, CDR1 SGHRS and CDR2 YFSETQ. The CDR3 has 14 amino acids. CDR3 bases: TGCGCCAGCGGGAACGGACAGGGAATCTACGAGCAGTACTTC. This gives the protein CASGNGQGIYEQYF.

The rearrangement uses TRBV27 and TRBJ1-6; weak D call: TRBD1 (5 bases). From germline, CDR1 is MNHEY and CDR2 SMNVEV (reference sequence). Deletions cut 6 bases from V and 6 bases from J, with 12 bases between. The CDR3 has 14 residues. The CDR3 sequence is CASRPTVINSPLHF. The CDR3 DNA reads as TGTGCCAGCAGACCGACAGTTATTAATTCACCCCTCCACTTT.

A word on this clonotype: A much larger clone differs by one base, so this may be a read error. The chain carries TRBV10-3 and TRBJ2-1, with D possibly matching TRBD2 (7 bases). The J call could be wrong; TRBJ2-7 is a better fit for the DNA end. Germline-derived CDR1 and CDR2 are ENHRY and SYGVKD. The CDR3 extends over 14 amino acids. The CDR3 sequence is CAIGGGGDYNEQYF. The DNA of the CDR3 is TGTGCCATCGGGGGAGGGGGTGATTACAATGAGCAGTACTTC.

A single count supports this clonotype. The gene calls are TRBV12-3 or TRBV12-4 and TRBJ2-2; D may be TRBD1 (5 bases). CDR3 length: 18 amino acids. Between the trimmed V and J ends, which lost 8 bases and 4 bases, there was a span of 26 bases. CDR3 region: CASGSVSRVRAPTGELFF. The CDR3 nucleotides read TGTGCCAGCGGGTCCGTTTCAAGGGTCAGGGCCCCCACCGGGGAGCTGTTTTTT.

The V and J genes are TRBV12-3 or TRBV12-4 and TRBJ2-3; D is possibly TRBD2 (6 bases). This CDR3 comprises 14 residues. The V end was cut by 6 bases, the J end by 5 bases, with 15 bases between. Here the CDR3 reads CASSPIGSGDTQYF. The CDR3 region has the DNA TGTGCCAGCAGCCCCATAGGTAGCGGAGATACGCAGTATTTT.

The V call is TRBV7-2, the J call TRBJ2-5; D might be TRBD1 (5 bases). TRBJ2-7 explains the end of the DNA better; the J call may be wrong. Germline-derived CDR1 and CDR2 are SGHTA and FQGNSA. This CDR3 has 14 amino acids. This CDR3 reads CASSSQGGAYEQYF. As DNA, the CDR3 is TGTGCCAGCAGCAGCCAGGGTGGGGCCTACGAGCAGTACTTC.

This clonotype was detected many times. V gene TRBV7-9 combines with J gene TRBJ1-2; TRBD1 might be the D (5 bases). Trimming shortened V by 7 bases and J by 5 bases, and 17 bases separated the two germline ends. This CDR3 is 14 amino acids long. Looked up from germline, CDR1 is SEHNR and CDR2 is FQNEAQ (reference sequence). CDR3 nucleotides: TGTGCCAGCATCGCGGACACGGCCTCTTATGGCTACACCTTC. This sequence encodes CASIADTASYGYTF. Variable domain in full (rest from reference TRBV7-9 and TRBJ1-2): DTGVSQNPRHKITKRGQNVTFRCDPISEHNRLYWYRQTLGQGPEFLTYFQNEAQLEKSRLLSDRFSAERPKGSFSTLEIQRTEQGDSAMYLCASIADTASYGYTFGSGTRLTVV.

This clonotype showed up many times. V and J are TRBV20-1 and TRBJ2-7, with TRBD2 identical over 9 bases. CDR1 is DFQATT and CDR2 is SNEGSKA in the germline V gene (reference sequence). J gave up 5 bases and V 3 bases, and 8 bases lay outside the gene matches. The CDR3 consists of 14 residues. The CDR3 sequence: CSASKREVRHEQYF. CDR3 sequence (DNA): TGCAGTGCTAGCAAGCGGGAGGTTCGACACGAGCAGTACTTC.

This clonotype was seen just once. Here the CDR3 reads CASSRTSGGVDTQYF. CDR3 nucleotide sequence: TGTGCCAGCAGCAGAACTAGCGGGGGAGTAGATACGCAGTATTTT. The chain links TRBV13 to TRBJ2-3; 11 bases are shared with TRBD2. Germline CDR1 reads PRHDT; CDR2 reads FYEKMQ (reference sequence). This CDR3 has 15 amino acids. V lost 5 bases and J lost 5; bases outside the gene matches: 6.

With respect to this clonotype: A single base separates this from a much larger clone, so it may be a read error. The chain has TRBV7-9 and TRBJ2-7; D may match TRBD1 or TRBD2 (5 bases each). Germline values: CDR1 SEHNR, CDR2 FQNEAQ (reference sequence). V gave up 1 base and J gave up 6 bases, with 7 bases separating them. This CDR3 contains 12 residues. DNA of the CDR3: TGTGCCAGCAGCTTAGAGAGGGGCGAGCAGTACTTC. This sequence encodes CASSLERGEQYF.

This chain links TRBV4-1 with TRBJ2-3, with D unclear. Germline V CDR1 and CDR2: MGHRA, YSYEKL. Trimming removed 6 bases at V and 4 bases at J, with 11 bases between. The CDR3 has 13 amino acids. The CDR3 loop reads CASSQTFPDTQYF. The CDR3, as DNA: TGCGCCAGCAGTCAAACGTTTCCAGATACGCAGTATTTT.

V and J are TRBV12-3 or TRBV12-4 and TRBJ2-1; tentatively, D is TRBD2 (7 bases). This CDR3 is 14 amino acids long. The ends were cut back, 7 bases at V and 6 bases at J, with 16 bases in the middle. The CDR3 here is CASTPGGPLNEQFF. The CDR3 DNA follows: TGTGCCAGCACCCCGGGGGGCCCGCTCAATGAGCAGTTCTTC.

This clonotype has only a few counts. As DNA, the CDR3 is TGTGCCAGCAGCGTGGGGGGGGGACACGCTAGGGGCTACACCTTC. Translated, it gives CASSVGGGHARGYTF. The J gene is TRBJ1-2, the V gene TRBV9; D possibly corresponds to TRBD1 (6 bases). CDR1 is SGDLS and CDR2 is YYNGEE in the germline V gene. The CDR3 runs 15 residues. V lost 2 bases to trimming and J lost 8 bases, with 19 bases between them.

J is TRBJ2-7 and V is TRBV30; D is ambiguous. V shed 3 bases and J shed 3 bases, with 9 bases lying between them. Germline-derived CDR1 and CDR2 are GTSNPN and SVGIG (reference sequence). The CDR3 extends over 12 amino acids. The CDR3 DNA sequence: TGTGCCTGGAGCATCGATTTCTACGAGCAGTACTTC. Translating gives CAWSIDFYEQYF.

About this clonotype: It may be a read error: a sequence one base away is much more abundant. The DNA for the CDR3 is TGCGCCAGCAGCATACTAGCAGCAGATACGCAGTATTTT. Its protein product is CASSILAADTQYF. The rearrangement links TRBV5-1 to TRBJ2-3; perhaps TRBD2 as D (6 bases). The CDR3 covers 13 residues. Germline V gene data show CDR1 as SGHRS and CDR2 as YFSETQ. The V and J ends lost 4 bases and 4 bases respectively, with 10 bases between them.

The CDR3 nucleotides are TGTGCCAGCAGTGAAGCGTGGAATGAGCAGTTCTTC. Protein: CASSEAWNEQFF. This chain links TRBV6-1 with TRBJ2-1; D remains unclear. CDR3 length: 12 amino acids. V was trimmed by 0 bases and J by 7 bases, leaving 4 bases between them. Per germline, CDR1 MNHNS and CDR2 SASEGT.

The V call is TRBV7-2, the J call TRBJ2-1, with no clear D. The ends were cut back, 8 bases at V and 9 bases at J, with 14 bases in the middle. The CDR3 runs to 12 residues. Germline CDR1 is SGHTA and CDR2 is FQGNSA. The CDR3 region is CASGESVPEQFF. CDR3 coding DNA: TGTGCCAGCGGCGAGTCGGTTCCTGAGCAGTTCTTC.

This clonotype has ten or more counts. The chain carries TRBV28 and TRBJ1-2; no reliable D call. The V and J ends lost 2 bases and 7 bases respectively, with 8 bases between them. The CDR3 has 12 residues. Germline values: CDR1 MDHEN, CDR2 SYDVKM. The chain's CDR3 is CASSLTPSGYTF. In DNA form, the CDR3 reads TGTGCCAGCAGTTTAACCCCTTCTGGCTACACCTTC.

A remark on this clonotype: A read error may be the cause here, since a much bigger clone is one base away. The CDR3 DNA reads TGTGCCAGCACCTTCTTCTCCCCAAGTGCCGAGACCCAGTACTTC. Translating it yields CASTFFSPSAETQYF. This chain connects TRBV11-2 to TRBJ2-7; D not certain. The DNA end is a closer match to TRBJ2-5, so the J assignment may be wrong. Germline V gives CDR1 SGHAT, CDR2 FQNNGV. There are 15 residues in the CDR3.

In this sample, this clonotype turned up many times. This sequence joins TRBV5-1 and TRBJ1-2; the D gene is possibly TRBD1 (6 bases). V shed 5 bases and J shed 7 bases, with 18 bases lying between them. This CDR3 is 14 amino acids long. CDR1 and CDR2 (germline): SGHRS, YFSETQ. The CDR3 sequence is CASRSGAGDSGYTF. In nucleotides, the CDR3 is TGCGCCAGCAGAAGCGGTGCAGGGGATTCTGGCTACACCTTC.

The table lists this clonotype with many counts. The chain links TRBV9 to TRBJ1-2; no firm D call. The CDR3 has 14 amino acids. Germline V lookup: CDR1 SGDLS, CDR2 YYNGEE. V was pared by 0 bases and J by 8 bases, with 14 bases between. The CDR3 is CASSVAVGAYGYTF. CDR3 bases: TGTGCCAGCAGCGTAGCAGTTGGAGCGTACGGCTACACCTTC. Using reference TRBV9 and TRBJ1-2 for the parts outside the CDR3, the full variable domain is DSGVTQTPKHLITATGQRVTLRCSPRSGDLSVYWYQQSLDQGLQFLIQYYNGEERAKGNILERFSAQQFPDLHSELNLSSLELGDSALYFCASSVAVGAYGYTFGSGTRLTVV.

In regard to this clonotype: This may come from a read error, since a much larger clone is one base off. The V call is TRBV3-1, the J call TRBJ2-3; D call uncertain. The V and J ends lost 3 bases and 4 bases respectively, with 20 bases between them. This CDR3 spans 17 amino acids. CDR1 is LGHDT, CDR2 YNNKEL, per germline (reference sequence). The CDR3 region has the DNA TGTGCCAGCAGCCAGCACTTCCGAACAAGGTCTTCAGATACGCAGTATTTT. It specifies CASSQHFRTRSSDTQYF.

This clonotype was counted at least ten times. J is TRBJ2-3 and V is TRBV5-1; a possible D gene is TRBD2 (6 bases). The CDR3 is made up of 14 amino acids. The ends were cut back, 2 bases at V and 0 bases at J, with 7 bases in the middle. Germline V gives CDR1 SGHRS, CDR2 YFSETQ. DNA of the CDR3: TGCGCCAGCAGCTTCGGGGGTAGCACAGATACGCAGTATTTT. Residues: CASSFGGSTDTQYF.